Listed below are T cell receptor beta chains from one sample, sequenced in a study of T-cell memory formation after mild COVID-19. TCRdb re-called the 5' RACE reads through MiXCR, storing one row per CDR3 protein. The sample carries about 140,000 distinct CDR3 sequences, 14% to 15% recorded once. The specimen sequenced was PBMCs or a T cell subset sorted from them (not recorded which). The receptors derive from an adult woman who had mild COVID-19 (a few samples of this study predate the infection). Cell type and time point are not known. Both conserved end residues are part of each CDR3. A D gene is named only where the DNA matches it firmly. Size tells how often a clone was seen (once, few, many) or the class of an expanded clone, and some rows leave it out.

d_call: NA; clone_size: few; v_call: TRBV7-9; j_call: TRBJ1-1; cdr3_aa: CASSFPSPRLEHTEAFF; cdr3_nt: TGTGCCAGCAGCTTCCCCTCCCCGAGGTTGGAGCACACTGAAGCTTTCTTT
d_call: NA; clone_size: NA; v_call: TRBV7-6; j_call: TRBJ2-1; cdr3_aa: CASSPHPGEGGYNEQFF; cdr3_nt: TGTGCCAGCAGCCCCCACCCGGGAGAGGGTGGCTACAATGAGCAGTTCTTC
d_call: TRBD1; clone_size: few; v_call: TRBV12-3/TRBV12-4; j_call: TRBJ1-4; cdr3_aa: CASSGTGGTRVNEKLFF; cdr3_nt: TGTGCCAGCTCCGGGACAGGGGGAACACGAGTTAATGAAAAACTGTTTTTT
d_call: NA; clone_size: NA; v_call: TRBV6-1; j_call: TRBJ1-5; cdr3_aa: CASSEAAGNQPQHF; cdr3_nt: TGTGCCAGCAGTGAAGCAGCCGGCAATCAGCCCCAGCATTTT
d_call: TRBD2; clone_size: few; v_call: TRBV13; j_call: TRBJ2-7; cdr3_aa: CASRASGSSYEQYF; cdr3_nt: TGTGCCAGCAGGGCTAGCGGGTCTTCCTACGAGCAGTACTTC
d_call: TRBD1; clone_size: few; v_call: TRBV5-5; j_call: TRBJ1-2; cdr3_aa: CASSKGQGNYGYTF; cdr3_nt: TGTGCCAGCAGCAAGGGACAGGGGAACTATGGCTACACCTTC
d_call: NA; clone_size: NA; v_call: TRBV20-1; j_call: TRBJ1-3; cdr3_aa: CSARGAVSGNTIYF; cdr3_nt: TGCAGTGCTAGGGGGGCGGTCTCTGGAAACACCATATATTTT
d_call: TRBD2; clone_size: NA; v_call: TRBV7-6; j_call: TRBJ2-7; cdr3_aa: CASSLYPALAGGPYEQYF; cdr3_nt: TGTGCCAGCAGCTTATACCCCGCTCTAGCGGGAGGGCCATACGAGCAGTACTTC
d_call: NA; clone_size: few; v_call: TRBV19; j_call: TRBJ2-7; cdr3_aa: CASSWGRREQYF; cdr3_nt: TGTGCCAGTAGTTGGGGCAGGCGGGAGCAGTACTTC
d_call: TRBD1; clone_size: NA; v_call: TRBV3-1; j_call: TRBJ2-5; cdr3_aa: CASSQGQGWETQYF; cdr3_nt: TGTGCCAGCAGCCAAGGACAGGGGTGGGAGACCCAGTACTTC
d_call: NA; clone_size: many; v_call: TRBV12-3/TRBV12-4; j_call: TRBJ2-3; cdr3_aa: CASSGGTDTQYF; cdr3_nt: TGTGCCAGCTCTGGCGGCACAGATACGCAGTATTTT
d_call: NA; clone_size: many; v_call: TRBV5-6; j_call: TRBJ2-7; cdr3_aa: CASSLNQGAEQYF; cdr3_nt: TGTGCCAGCAGCTTGAATCAGGGTGCCGAGCAGTACTTC
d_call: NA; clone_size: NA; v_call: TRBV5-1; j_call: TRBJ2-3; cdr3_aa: CASSPGQTSTDTQYF; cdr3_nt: TGCGCCAGCAGCCCAGGACAGACTAGCACAGATACGCAGTATTTT
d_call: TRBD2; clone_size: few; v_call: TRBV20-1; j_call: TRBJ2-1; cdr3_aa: CSARSLAGVWDEQFF; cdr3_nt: TGCAGTGCTAGAAGCCTAGCGGGAGTCTGGGATGAGCAGTTCTTC
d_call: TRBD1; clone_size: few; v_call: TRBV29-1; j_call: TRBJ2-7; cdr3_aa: CSVEDENRGRFHEQYF; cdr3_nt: TGCAGCGTTGAAGATGAGAACAGGGGGCGCTTCCACGAGCAGTACTTC
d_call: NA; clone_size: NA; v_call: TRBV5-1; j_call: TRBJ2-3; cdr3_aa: CASSRMDSLITDTQYF; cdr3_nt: TGCGCCAGCAGCCGAATGGACAGTTTGATCACAGATACGCAGTATTTT
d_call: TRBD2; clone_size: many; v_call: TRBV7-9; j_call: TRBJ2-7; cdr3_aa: CASSLEGLVSYEQYF; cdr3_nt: TGTGCCAGCAGCTTAGAGGGACTAGTCTCCTACGAGCAGTACTTC
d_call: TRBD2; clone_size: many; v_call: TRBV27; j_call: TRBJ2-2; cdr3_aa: CASRLAGADGELFF; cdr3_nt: TGTGCCAGCAGACTAGCGGGAGCGGACGGGGAGCTGTTTTTT
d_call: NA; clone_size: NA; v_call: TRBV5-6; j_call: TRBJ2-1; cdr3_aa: CASSLPHPEQFF; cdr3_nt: TGTGCCAGCAGCTTGCCACACCCTGAGCAGTTCTTC
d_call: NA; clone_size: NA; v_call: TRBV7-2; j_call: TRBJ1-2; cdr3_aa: CASSLPFERGYTF; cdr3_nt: TGTGCCAGCAGCCTACCCTTTGAACGTGGCTACACCTTC
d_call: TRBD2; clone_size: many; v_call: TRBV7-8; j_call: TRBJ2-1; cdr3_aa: CASSLTAAGLAYNEQFF; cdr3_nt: TGTGCCAGCAGCCTTACCGCAGCGGGACTGGCCTACAATGAGCAGTTCTTC
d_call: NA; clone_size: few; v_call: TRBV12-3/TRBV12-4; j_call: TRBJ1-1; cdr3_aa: CASNRDSTTEAFF; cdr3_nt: TGTGCCAGCAACCGGGACTCTACCACTGAAGCTTTCTTT